Detailed here is one TCR beta chain. This record belongs to a study of sequential checkpoint blockade in melanoma. Looking at the study overall: Both treatment sequences were followed by maintenance nivolumab.

Unmatched junction bases numbered 7, after V lost 0 bases and J lost 5 bases. Germline V gene sequence: CDR1 LGHNT, CDR2 FRNRAP. This CDR3 contains 16 residues. The treatment denotes: randomized to nivolumab then ipilimumab (arm A) or the reverse (arm B). Sorted cells were live CD3+CD8+, lacking CD19 and CD56, from PBMCs. Assay: immunoSEQ multiplex PCR; the TCRdb copy retains only in-frame clones and omits some. The sample lists over 10,000 clones, approximately 69% seen once, with about 25% in the top ten. The starting material was CD8+ T cells sorted from blood (inferred from file names), obtained from a patient given nivolumab and ipilimumab in sequence. The sequence was collected from a human donor with melanoma. The chain recombines TRBV12-5 with TRBJ2-4, with 7 positions matching TRBD1. CDR3 sequence (DNA): TGTGCTAGTGGTTTGGTTTACAGGGGATCTGAAAACATTCAGTACTTC. Translating it yields CASGLVYRGSENIQYF.